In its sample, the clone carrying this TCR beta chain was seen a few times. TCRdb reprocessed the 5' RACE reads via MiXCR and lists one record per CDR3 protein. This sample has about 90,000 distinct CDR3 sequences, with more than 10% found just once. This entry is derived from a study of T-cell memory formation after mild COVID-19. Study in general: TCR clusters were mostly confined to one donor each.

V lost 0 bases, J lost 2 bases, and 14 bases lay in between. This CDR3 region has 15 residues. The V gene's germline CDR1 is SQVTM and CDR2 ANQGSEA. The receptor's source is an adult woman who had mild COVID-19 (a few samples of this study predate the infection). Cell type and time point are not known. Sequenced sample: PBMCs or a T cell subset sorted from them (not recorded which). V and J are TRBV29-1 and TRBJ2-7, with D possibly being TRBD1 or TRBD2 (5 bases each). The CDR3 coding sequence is TGCAGCGTTGAAGATTCTGGGACGCTCACCTACGAGCAGTACTTC. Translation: CSVEDSGTLTYEQYF.